The rows below give T cell receptor beta chains drawn from one sample of a study of graft-versus-host responses after intestinal transplantation. Here immunoSEQ multiplex PCR was the method, and the copy in TCRdb shows in-frame clones only, minus some. This sample has just under 30,000 clones, with around 83% found just once. This material consisted of ileum tissue, taken 98 days after intestinal transplantation. The receptors stem from a human patient who received an intestinal transplant, so some T cells may come from the graft donor. Each CDR3 is given with its conserved first and last residue. Fields, in order: V gene, D gene, J gene, clone size, CDR3 protein, CDR3 DNA. The D gene is left open where the match is weak. For some rows the clone size is stated as once, few or many, or as a class when expanded; others skip it.

>TRBV28|-|TRBJ2-4|-
CATTPRRQLAKNIQYF
TGTGCCACCACGCCTCGACGACAGTTAGCCAAAAACATTCAGTACTTC
>TRBV11-2|-|TRBJ2-7|once
CASSFSGSYEQYF
TGTGCCAGCAGCTTTAGCGGCTCCTACGAGCAGTACTTC
>TRBV28|TRBD1|TRBJ1-1|-
CASTADREYAEAFF
TGTGCCAGCACCGCGGACAGGGAGTACGCTGAAGCTTTCTTT
>TRBV18|TRBD1|TRBJ1-2|few
CASSPGQGYLYGYTF
TGTGCCAGCTCACCGGGACAGGGGTACCTCTATGGCTACACCTTC
>TRBV27|TRBD1|TRBJ1-4|-
CASRGTWTGEKLFF
TGTGCCAGCAGGGGGACATGGACAGGGGAAAAACTGTTTTTT
>TRBV7-9|-|TRBJ1-2|-
CASSLGQRYTF
TGTGCCAGCAGCTTAGGACAGAGGTACACCTTC
>TRBV7-9|-|TRBJ2-2|few
CASSFSRNTGELFF
TGTGCCAGCAGCTTCAGTCGGAACACCGGGGAGCTGTTTTTT
>TRBV7-9|-|TRBJ1-6|-
CASSPLLDVQGNSPLHF
TGTGCCAGCAGCCCACTGTTGGACGTCCAAGGGAATTCACCCCTCCACTTT
>TRBV7-9|-|TRBJ1-1|few
CASSLALGAAEAFF
TGTGCCAGCAGCTTAGCGTTGGGGGCTGCTGAAGCTTTCTTT
>TRBV30|-|TRBJ2-7|-
CAWSVGYEQYF
TGTGCCTGGAGCGTGGGCTACGAGCAGTACTTC
>TRBV6-1|TRBD2|TRBJ2-1|-
CASSATSGGAAYNEQFF
TGTGCCAGCAGTGCAACCAGCGGGGGGGCCGCCTACAATGAGCAGTTCTTC
>TRBV5-1|-|TRBJ2-3|-
CASSPQGGQQDTQYF
TGCGCCAGCAGCCCTCAGGGGGGGCAACAAGATACGCAGTATTTT
>TRBV4-1|-|TRBJ1-1|-
CASSQGQLNTEAFF
TGCGCCAGCAGCCAAGGACAGTTGAACACTGAAGCTTTCTTT
>TRBV7-9|-|TRBJ2-1|-
CASSPKGGNSYNEQFF
TGTGCCAGCAGCCCGAAGGGGGGCAACTCCTACAATGAGCAGTTCTTC
>TRBV27|-|TRBJ2-7|-
CASSKGGYEQYF
TGTGCCAGCAGTAAAGGGGGCTACGAGCAGTACTTC
>TRBV5-4|-|TRBJ2-2|-
CASSKQWGNTGELFF
TGTGCCAGCAGTAAGCAGTGGGGGAACACCGGGGAGCTGTTTTTT
>TRBV11-3|-|TRBJ2-2|-
CASSPDRANTGELFF
TGTGCCAGCAGCCCGGACAGAGCGAACACCGGGGAGCTGTTTTTT